This TCR beta chain originates from a study of blood T cell repertoires in COVID-19. Background on the study: Acute and convalescent COVID-19 specimens originated in the United States, Italy and Spain. The cDNA or gDNA used as material had been derived from T cells, B-cell-depleted T cells, or PBMCs.

V lost 7 bases to trimming and J lost 0 bases, with 13 bases between them. Germline lookup yields CDR1 LNHDA and CDR2 SQIVND (reference sequence). The CDR3 runs to 15 residues. Authors' processing steps: Amplification with reference gene primers provided the estimates of nucleated cell counts. Assay used: immunoSEQ multiplex PCR; TCRdb lists only in-frame clones, some missing. The V and J calls and clone size come from that table; D and trimming were worked out from the DNA. The table lists some 230,000 clones, 86% of them singletons. This rearrangement joins TRBV19 to TRBJ1-3; D gene ambiguous. This clonotype was obtained from a man aged 25 to 40 who had recovered from COVID-19. Sequencing was performed on peripheral blood. CDR3 nucleotides: TGTGCCAGTATCCGCTCCCGGAGCTCTGGAAACACCATATATTTT. It codes for CASIRSRSSGNTIYF. The variable domain in full, completed from reference TRBV19 and TRBJ1-3, reads DGGITQSPKYLFRKEGQNVTLSCEQNLNHDAMYWYRQDPGQGLRLIYYSQIVNDFQKGDIAEGYSVSREKKESFPLTVTSAQKNPTAFYLCASIRSRSSGNTIYFGEGSWLTVV.